This T cell receptor beta chain was recovered during a study of blood T cell repertoires in COVID-19. Study overall: Spain, Italy and the United States supplied samples that represented acute and convalescent COVID-19. The cDNA or gDNA used as material had been derived from T cells, B-cell-depleted T cells, or PBMCs.

CDR3 length equals 18 residues. With 1 base removed from V and 3 bases from J, the gap between germline ends came to 20 bases. Germline V gene data show CDR1 as MGHRA and CDR2 as YSYEKL. Assay: immunoSEQ multiplex PCR; the TCRdb copy retains only in-frame clones and omits some. The table lists about 100,000 clones, around 85% of them singletons. Only one count was recorded for this clone. This sequence was found in a man aged 50-59 years with active or convalescent COVID-19. This chain uses TRBV4-1 with TRBJ2-3, with D tentatively TRBD2 (5 bases). Sequencing was done on a sample of peripheral blood. Written as DNA, the CDR3 is TGCGCCAGCAGCCAAGTTCTATCGGGGAGTCCTGAGACAGATACGCAGTATTTT. Translating gives CASSQVLSGSPETDTQYF.